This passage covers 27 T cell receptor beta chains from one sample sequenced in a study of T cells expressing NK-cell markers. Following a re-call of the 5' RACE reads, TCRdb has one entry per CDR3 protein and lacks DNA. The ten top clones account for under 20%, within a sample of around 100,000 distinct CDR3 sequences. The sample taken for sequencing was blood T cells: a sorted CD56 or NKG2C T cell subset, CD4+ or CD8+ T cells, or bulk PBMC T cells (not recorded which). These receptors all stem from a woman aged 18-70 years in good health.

CDR3 loop: CASSFLLEETQYF. This chain links TRBV5-1 with TRBJ2-5. The CDR3 totals 13 residues. CDR1 is SGHRS and CDR2 is YFSETQ in the germline V gene.

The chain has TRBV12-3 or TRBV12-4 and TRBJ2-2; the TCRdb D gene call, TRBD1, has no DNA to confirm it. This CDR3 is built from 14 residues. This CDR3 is CASSLGGGGGELFF.

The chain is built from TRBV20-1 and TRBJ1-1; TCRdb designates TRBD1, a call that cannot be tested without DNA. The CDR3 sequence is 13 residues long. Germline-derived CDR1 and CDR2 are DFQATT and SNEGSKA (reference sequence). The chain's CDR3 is CSARAARETEAFF.

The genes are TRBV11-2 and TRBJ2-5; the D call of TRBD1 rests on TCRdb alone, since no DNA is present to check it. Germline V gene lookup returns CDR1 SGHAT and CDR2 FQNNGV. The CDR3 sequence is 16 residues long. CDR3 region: CASSPLLGGLSETQYF.

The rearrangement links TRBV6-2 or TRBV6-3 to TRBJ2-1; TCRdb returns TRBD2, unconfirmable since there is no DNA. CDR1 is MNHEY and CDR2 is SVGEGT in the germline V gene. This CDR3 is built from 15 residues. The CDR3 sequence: CASSYQPLAGNEQFF.

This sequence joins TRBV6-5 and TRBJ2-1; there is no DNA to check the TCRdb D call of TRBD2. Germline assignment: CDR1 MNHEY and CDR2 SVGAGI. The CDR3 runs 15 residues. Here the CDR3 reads CASSYSSGPSNEQFF.

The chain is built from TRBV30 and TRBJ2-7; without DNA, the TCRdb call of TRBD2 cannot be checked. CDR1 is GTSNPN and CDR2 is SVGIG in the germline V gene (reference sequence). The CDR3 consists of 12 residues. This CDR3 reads CAWIVSTYEQYF. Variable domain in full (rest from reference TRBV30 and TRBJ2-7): SQTIHQWPATLVQPVGSPLSLECTVEGTSNPNLYWYRQAAGRGLQLLFYSVGIGQISSEVPQNLSASRPQDRQFILSSKKLLLSDSGFYLCAWIVSTYEQYFGPGTRLTVT.

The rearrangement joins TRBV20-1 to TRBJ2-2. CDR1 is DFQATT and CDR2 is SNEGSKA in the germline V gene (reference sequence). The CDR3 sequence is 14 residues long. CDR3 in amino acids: CSASEMTLIGELFF.

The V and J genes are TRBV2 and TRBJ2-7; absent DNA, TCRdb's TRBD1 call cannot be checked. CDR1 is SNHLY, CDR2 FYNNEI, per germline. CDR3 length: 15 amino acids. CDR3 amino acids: CASSEARGWSYEQYF.

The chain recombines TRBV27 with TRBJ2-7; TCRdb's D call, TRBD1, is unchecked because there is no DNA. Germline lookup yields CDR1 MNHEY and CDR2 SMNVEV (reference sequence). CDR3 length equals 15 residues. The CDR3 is CASRPEQGAFYEQYF.

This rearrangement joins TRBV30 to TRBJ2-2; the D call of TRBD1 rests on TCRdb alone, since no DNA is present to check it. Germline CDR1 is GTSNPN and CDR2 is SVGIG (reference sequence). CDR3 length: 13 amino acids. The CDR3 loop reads CAWNYRDTGELFF.

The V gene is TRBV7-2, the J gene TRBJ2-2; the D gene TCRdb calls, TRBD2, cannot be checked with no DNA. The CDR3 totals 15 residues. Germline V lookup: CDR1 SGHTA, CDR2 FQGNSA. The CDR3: CASSPIAAPAGELFF.

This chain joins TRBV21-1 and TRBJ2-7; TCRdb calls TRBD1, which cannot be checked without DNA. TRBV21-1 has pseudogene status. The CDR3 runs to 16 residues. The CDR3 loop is CASSIKDRGRTYEQYF.

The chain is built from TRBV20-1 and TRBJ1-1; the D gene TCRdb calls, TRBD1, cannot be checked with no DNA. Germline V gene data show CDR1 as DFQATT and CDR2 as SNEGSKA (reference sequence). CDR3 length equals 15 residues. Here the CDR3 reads CSARDAVREKGEAFF.

The CDR3 loop reads CASSVFDGGDTGELFF. The chain carries TRBV4-2 and TRBJ2-2; with no DNA, the TCRdb D assignment of TRBD1 cannot be verified. CDR1 and CDR2 (germline): LGHNA, YNFKEQ. The CDR3 covers 16 residues.

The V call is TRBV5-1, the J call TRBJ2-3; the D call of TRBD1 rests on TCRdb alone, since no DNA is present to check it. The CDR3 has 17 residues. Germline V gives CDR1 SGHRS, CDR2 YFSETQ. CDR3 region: CASSLVDFPTGTDTQYF.

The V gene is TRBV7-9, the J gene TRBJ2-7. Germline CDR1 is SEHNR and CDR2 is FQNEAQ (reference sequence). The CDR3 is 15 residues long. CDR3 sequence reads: CASSPYTVASYEQYF.

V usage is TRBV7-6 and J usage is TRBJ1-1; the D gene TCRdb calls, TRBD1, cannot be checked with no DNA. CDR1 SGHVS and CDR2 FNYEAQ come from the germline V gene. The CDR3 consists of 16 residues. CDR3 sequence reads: CASSFPGGGKNTEAFF.

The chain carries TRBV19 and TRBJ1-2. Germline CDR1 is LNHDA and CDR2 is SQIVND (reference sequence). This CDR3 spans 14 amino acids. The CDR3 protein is CASSIVSGNYGYTF. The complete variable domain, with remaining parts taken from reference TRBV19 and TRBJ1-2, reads DGGITQSPKYLFRKEGQNVTLSCEQNLNHDAMYWYRQDPGQGLRLIYYSQIVNDFQKGDIAEGYSVSREKKESFPLTVTSAQKNPTAFYLCASSIVSGNYGYTFGSGTRLTVV.

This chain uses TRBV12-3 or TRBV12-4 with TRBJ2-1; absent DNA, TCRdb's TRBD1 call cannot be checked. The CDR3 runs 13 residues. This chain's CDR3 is CASSSGRLNEQFF.

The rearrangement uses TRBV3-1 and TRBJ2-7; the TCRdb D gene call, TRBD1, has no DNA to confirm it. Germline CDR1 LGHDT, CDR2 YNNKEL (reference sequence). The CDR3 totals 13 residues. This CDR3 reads CASSHGQTYEQYF.

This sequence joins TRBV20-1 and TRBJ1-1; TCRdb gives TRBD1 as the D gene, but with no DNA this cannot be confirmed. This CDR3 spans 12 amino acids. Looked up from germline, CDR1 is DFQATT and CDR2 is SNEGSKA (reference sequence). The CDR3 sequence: CSAPSGETEAFF.

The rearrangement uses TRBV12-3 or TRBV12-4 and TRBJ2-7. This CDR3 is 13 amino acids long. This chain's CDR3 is CASSPFGLNEQYF.

CDR3 region: CASSDRVEDTEAFF. The gene calls are TRBV6-1 and TRBJ1-1; the D call of TRBD1 rests on TCRdb alone, since no DNA is present to check it. From germline, CDR1 is MNHNS and CDR2 SASEGT. CDR3 length: 14 residues.

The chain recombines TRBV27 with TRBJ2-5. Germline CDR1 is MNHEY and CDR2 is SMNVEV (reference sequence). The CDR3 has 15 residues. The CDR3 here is CASSDSAPKGETQYF.

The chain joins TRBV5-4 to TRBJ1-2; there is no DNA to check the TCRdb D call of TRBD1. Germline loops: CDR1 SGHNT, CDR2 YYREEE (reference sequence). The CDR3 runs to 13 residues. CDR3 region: CASSFWGTEGYTF. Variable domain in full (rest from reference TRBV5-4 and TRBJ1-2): ETGVTQSPTHLIKTRGQQVTLRCSSQSGHNTVSWYQQALGQGPQFIFQYYREEENGRGNFPPRFSGLQFPNYSSELNVNALELDDSALYLCASSFWGTEGYTFGSGTRLTVV.

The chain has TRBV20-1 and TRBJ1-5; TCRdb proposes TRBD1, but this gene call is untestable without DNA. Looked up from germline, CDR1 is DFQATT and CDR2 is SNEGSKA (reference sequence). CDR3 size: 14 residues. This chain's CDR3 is CSARDWDRDQPQHF.